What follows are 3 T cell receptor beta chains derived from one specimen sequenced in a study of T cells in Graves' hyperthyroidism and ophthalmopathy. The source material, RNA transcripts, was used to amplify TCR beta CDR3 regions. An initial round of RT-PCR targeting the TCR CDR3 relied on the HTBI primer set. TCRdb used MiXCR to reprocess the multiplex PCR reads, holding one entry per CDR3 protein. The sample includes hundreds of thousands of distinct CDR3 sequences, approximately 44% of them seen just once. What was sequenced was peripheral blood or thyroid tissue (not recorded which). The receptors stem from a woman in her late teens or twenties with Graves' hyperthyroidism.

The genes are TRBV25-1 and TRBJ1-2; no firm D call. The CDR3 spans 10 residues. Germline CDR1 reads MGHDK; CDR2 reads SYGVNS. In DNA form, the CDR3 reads TGTGCTAGCGACACGTATGGCTACACCTTC. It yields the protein CASDTYGYTF.

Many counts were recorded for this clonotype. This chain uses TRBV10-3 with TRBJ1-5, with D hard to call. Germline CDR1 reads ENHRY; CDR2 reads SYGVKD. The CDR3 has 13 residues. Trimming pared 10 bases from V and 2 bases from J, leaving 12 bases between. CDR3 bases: TGTGCCAGCAAGGTGCTTGGCAATCAGCCCCAGCATTTT. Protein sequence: CASKVLGNQPQHF.

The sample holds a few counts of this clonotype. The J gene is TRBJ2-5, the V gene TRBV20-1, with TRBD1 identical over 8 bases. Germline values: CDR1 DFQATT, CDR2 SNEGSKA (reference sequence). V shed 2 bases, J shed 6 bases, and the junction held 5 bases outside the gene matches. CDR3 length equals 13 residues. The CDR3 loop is CSARPDRAQTQYF. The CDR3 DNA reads TGCAGTGCTAGACCGGACAGGGCACAGACCCAGTACTTC.